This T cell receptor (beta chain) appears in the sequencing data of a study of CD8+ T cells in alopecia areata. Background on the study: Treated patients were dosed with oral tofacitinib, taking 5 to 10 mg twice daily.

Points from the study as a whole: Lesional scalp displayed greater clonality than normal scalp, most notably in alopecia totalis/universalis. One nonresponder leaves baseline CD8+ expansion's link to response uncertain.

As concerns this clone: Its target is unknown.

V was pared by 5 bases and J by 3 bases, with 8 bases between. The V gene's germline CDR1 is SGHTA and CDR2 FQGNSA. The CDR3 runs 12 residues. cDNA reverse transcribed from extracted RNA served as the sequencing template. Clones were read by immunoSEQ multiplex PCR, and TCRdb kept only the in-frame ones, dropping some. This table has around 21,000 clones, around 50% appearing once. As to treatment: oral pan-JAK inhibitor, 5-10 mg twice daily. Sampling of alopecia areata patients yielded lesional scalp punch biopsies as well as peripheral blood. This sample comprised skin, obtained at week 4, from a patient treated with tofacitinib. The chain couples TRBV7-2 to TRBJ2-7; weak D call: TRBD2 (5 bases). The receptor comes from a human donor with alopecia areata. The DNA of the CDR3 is TGTGCCAGCAGCCCCCGGGACTACGAGCAGTACTTC. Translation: CASSPRDYEQYF. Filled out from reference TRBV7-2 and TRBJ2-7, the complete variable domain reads GAGVSQSPSNKVTEKGKDVELRCDPISGHTALYWYRQSLGQGLEFLIYFQGNSAPDKSGLPSDRFSAERTGGSVSTLTIQRTQQEDSAVYLCASSPRDYEQYFGPGTRLTVT.